The 26 T cell receptor beta chains listed next were all sequenced from one sample in a study of OX40 agonist ivuxolimab in advanced cancers. Generated by immunoSEQ multiplex PCR, the TCRdb table keeps only in-frame clones and is missing some. This sample has 58,000 or so clones; roughly nine tenths occur once, and the top ten carry about a tenth. The material was CD4+ or CD8+ T cells sorted from blood, obtained in a trial of the OX40 agonist ivuxolimab. The source of these receptors is an adult with an advanced solid tumor such as melanoma, head and neck, liver or kidney cancer.

The rearrangement joins TRBV6-5 to TRBJ1-1; a possible D gene is TRBD1 (5 bases). V was pared by 4 bases and J by 0 bases, with 6 bases between. Germline V gene sequence: CDR1 MNHEY, CDR2 SVGAGI. The CDR3 loop spans 13 amino acids. The CDR3 spells CASSWTLNTEAFF. The CDR3 DNA sequence: TGTGCCAGCAGTTGGACACTGAACACTGAAGCTTTCTTT.

This clone was recorded once. V usage is TRBV18 and J usage is TRBJ2-5; D could derive from TRBD1 or TRBD2 (5 bases each). Trimming shortened V by 2 bases and J by 3 bases, and 7 bases separated the two germline ends. The CDR3 length is 13 residues. Germline V CDR1 and CDR2: KGHSH, LQKENI. The CDR3 protein is CASSPRGEETQYF. CDR3 DNA sequence: TGTGCCAGCTCACCAAGAGGGGAAGAGACCCAGTACTTC. The whole variable domain, filled in from reference TRBV18 and TRBJ2-5, reads NAGVMQNPRHLVRRRGQEARLRCSPMKGHSHVYWYRQLPEEGLKFMVYLQKENIIDESGMPKERFSAEFPKEGPSILRIQQVVRGDSAAYFCASSPRGEETQYFGPGTRLLVL.

The CDR3: CASSQAPANYGYTF. The CDR3 nucleotides are TGCGCCAGCAGCCAAGCGCCAGCAAACTATGGCTACACCTTC. The chain recombines TRBV4-3 with TRBJ1-2; no clear D gene. V was shortened by 1 base and J by 2 bases, with 8 bases between the two germline ends. Per the germline V gene, CDR1 is LGHNA and CDR2 is YSLEER. The CDR3 covers 14 residues.

The rearrangement links TRBV6-6 to TRBJ1-5, with a weak D call TRBD1 (5 bases). Germline V gene sequence: CDR1 MNHNY, CDR2 SVGAGI (reference sequence). This CDR3 has 14 amino acids. The V gene lost 5 bases and the J gene lost 3 bases, with 11 bases spanning the gap. CDR3 in amino acids: CASSGGDPNQPQHF. CDR3 bases: TGTGCCAGCAGTGGGGGGGACCCCAATCAGCCCCAGCATTTT.

V usage is TRBV20-1 and J usage is TRBJ1-1; D is unclear. The ends were cut back, 0 bases at V and 5 bases at J, with 4 bases in the middle. The CDR3 consists of 11 residues. Germline values: CDR1 DFQATT, CDR2 SNEGSKA (reference sequence). CDR3 DNA sequence: TGCAGTGCTAGAGAACTGACTGAAGCTTTCTTT. Encoded protein: CSARELTEAFF.

The V gene is TRBV18, the J gene TRBJ1-1; D might be TRBD1 (6 bases). Germline CDR1 reads KGHSH; CDR2 reads LQKENI. V was cut by 5 bases and J by 10 bases, with 14 bases left in between. The CDR3 covers 12 residues. The CDR3 sequence: CASSIQGIGAFF. The CDR3 coding sequence is TGTGCCAGCTCAATACAGGGCATCGGAGCTTTCTTT.

This chain uses TRBV30 with TRBJ1-1; no clear D gene. Looked up from germline, CDR1 is GTSNPN and CDR2 is SVGIG (reference sequence). V lost 0 bases, J lost 1 base, and 9 bases lay in between. CDR3 length: 14 amino acids. The CDR3 protein is CAWSVNSANTEAFF. The CDR3 bases are TGTGCCTGGAGTGTAAATTCAGCGAACACTGAAGCTTTCTTT.

The chain uses TRBV12-5 and TRBJ1-4; TRBD1 matches at 8 bases. V lost 0 bases and J lost 3; bases outside the gene matches: 12. Germline assignment: CDR1 LGHNT and CDR2 FRNRAP. This CDR3 comprises 19 residues. The CDR3 nucleotides are TGTGCTAGTGGTTTGGTACTCGGGCAGGGGGCACTGGCTAATGAAAAACTGTTTTTT. The encoded protein is CASGLVLGQGALANEKLFF.

The genes are TRBV9 and TRBJ1-2; 10 bases are shared with TRBD1. Germline V lookup: CDR1 SGDLS, CDR2 YYNGEE. Trimming cost V 7 bases and J 4 bases; bases outside gene matches: 4. This CDR3 is 13 amino acids long. The CDR3 bases are TGTGCCAGCGGGGGACAGGGGACCTATGGCTACACCTTC. This gives the protein CASGGQGTYGYTF.

DNA for the CDR3: TGTGCCAGCAGCGCGGGATCGTGGGGCAATCAGCCCCAGCATTTT. It encodes CASSAGSWGNQPQHF. The chain recombines TRBV7-9 with TRBJ1-5; D not certain. The CDR3 covers 15 residues. Germline V gene sequence: CDR1 SEHNR, CDR2 FQNEAQ (reference sequence). Trimming shortened V by 5 bases and J by 2 bases, and 13 bases separated the two germline ends.

V and J are TRBV10-3 and TRBJ1-4; no reliable D call. The CDR3 is made up of 13 amino acids. With 2 bases removed from V and 0 bases from J, the gap between germline ends came to 1 base. Germline lookup yields CDR1 ENHRY and CDR2 SYGVKD. CDR3 amino acids: CAISETTNEKLFF. Here the CDR3 DNA reads TGTGCCATCAGTGAGACAACTAATGAAAAACTGTTTTTT.

This chain uses TRBV2 with TRBJ2-7; D unresolved. The CDR3 is 13 residues long. Germline values: CDR1 SNHLY, CDR2 FYNNEI. V was cut by 2 bases and J by 9 bases, with 14 bases left in between. CDR3 residues: CASSEQSVAGQYF. The DNA of the CDR3 is TGTGCCAGCAGTGAACAGTCTGTGGCCGGGCAGTACTTC.

This clone was recorded once. The V and J genes are TRBV27 and TRBJ2-7; TRBD2 agrees at 7 bases. Germline lookup yields CDR1 MNHEY and CDR2 SMNVEV (reference sequence). CDR3 length equals 17 residues. Unmatched junction bases numbered 14, after V lost 6 bases and J lost 0 bases. The CDR3 nucleotides read TGTGCCAGCAGAAGGAACTTAGCGGGCGCCGGCTCCTACGAGCAGTACTTC. The encoded protein is CASRRNLAGAGSYEQYF.

The gene calls are TRBV18 and TRBJ2-7; 10 bases match TRBD1. Looked up from germline, CDR1 is KGHSH and CDR2 is LQKENI. V lost 3 bases to trimming and J lost 4 bases; unmatched junction nucleotides: 6. The CDR3 loop spans 15 amino acids. The CDR3: CASSPRTGGPYEQYF. CDR3 nucleotide sequence: TGTGCCAGCTCACCGCGGACAGGGGGTCCTTACGAGCAGTACTTC.

The V gene is TRBV2, the J gene TRBJ2-3, with TRBD2 matching 12 bases. V shed 6 bases and J 5 bases; nucleotides not matched to a gene: 6. Germline V gene sequence: CDR1 SNHLY, CDR2 FYNNEI. The CDR3 runs 15 residues. The CDR3 sequence: CASRRLAGVGDTQYF. The CDR3 nucleotides are TGTGCCAGCAGAAGACTAGCGGGAGTAGGAGATACGCAGTATTTT. Drawing the rest from reference TRBV2 and TRBJ2-3, the complete variable domain is EPEVTQTPSHQVTQMGQEVILRCVPISNHLYFYWYRQILGQKVEFLVSFYNNEISEKSEIFDDQFSVERPDGSNFTLKIRSTKLEDSAMYFCASRRLAGVGDTQYFGPGTRLTVL.

This chain connects TRBV5-4 to TRBJ1-2; the D gene is possibly TRBD1 (5 bases). The CDR3 sequence is 13 residues long. Germline assignment: CDR1 SGHNT and CDR2 YYREEE (reference sequence). V shed 1 base and J shed 3 bases, with 7 bases lying between them. The CDR3 DNA sequence: TGTGCCAGCAGCTTGACGGGGGACTATGGCTACACCTTC. Translating gives CASSLTGDYGYTF. The full variable domain, with the rest looked up from reference TRBV5-4 and TRBJ1-2, is ETGVTQSPTHLIKTRGQQVTLRCSSQSGHNTVSWYQQALGQGPQFIFQYYREEENGRGNFPPRFSGLQFPNYSSELNVNALELDDSALYLCASSLTGDYGYTFGSGTRLTVV.

The chain is built from TRBV28 and TRBJ1-4, with a weak D call TRBD1 (6 bases). CDR1 and CDR2 (germline): MDHEN, SYDVKM. Trimming removed 3 bases at V and 8 bases at J, with 13 bases between. The CDR3 runs to 14 residues. The CDR3 is CASSFRGGGEKLFF. CDR3 nucleotide sequence: TGTGCCAGCAGTTTCAGGGGAGGTGGGGAAAAACTGTTTTTT. The whole variable domain, remainder taken from reference TRBV28 and TRBJ1-4, is DVKVTQSSRYLVKRTGEKVFLECVQDMDHENMFWYRQDPGLGLRLIYFSYDVKMKEKGDIPEGYSVSREKKERFSLILESASTNQTSMYLCASSFRGGGEKLFFGSGTQLSVL.

The chain is built from TRBV28 and TRBJ2-7, with no clear D. The CDR3 is made up of 12 amino acids. The V gene's germline CDR1 is MDHEN and CDR2 SYDVKM. V lost 6 bases and J lost 2, with 8 bases in between. In DNA, the CDR3 is TGTGCCAGCAGCTCCCATACCTACGAGCAGTACTTC. It yields the protein CASSSHTYEQYF.

The V and J genes are TRBV13 and TRBJ2-7; D is possibly TRBD2 (5 bases). V lost 0 bases and J 3 bases, leaving 9 bases between the germline ends. Looked up from germline, CDR1 is PRHDT and CDR2 is FYEKMQ (reference sequence). The CDR3 consists of 14 residues. This CDR3 reads CASSLGRGFYEQYF. CDR3 in DNA: TGTGCCAGCAGCTTAGGTCGGGGATTCTACGAGCAGTACTTC.

This rearrangement joins TRBV6-5 to TRBJ2-1; D is perhaps TRBD1 (5 bases). Trimming cost V 2 bases and J 7 bases, with 12 bases left between them. In germline, CDR1 is MNHEY, CDR2 SVGAGI. The CDR3 sequence is 14 residues long. CDR3 nucleotide sequence: TGTGCCAGCAGTTACGACAGAAGCCCTAATGAGCAGTTCTTC. Translation: CASSYDRSPNEQFF.

This clone came up once. The rearrangement uses TRBV14 and TRBJ1-4; TRBD1 agrees at 9 bases. Trimming removed 5 bases from V and 3 bases from J; junction bases left unmatched: 16. CDR1 and CDR2 from the germline V gene are SGHDN and FVKESK. The CDR3 consists of 19 residues. In DNA form, the CDR3 reads TGTGCCAGCAGCAAAGCCGGGACAGGGTACGGGACTGCTAATGAAAAACTGTTTTTT. This encodes CASSKAGTGYGTANEKLFF.

The V and J genes are TRBV30 and TRBJ2-7; no reliable D call. CDR1 and CDR2 from the germline V gene are GTSNPN and SVGIG (reference sequence). This CDR3 has 11 amino acids. Deletions cut 1 base from V and 4 bases from J, with 5 bases between. The CDR3 loop is CAWSDAYEQYF. CDR3 nucleotide sequence: TGTGCCTGGAGTGATGCGTACGAGCAGTACTTC.

The sample holds one count of this clone. The genes are TRBV28 and TRBJ1-6, with no clear D. The CDR3 runs 16 residues. Looked up from germline, CDR1 is MDHEN and CDR2 is SYDVKM. The ends were cut back, 2 bases at V and 6 bases at J, with 14 bases in the middle. This CDR3 reads CASSLSPGNSNSPLHF. CDR3 coding DNA: TGTGCCAGCAGTTTAAGTCCCGGGAACTCTAATTCACCCCTCCACTTT.

The chain uses TRBV6-1 and TRBJ2-7; 7 positions agree with TRBD2. Germline V CDR1 and CDR2: MNHNS, SASEGT. The trim removed 5 bases at V and 2 bases at J, leaving 3 bases unmatched. CDR3 length: 13 amino acids. The CDR3 sequence is CASSLRGAYEQYF. In DNA, the CDR3 is TGTGCCAGCAGTTTACGGGGGGCCTACGAGCAGTACTTC.

The rearrangement links TRBV28 to TRBJ2-5; D is possibly TRBD1 (5 bases). The germline V and J ends were trimmed by 4 bases and 5 bases, with 17 bases remaining between them. Germline V gene sequence: CDR1 MDHEN, CDR2 SYDVKM. The CDR3 is 15 amino acids. The CDR3 is CASSSGGVRDETQYF. Written as DNA, the CDR3 is TGTGCCAGCAGTTCTGGCGGCGTCAGGGATGAGACCCAGTACTTC.

The chain couples TRBV19 to TRBJ2-7, with TRBD2 matching over 8 bases. Trimming cost V 4 bases and J 5 bases; bases outside gene matches: 10. There are 15 residues in the CDR3. CDR1 and CDR2 from the germline V gene are LNHDA and SQIVND (reference sequence). The CDR3 DNA reads as TGTGCCAGTAGTACCATCTATCGGGGGGGCCACGAGCAGTACTTC. Its protein is CASSTIYRGGHEQYF.